A selection of T cell receptor beta chains follows, all from one sample in a study of blood T cells in healthy people across ages. TCRdb analysed the 5' RACE reads with MiXCR anew, one entry per CDR3 protein. The table records about a million distinct CDR3 sequences, about 53% of them present only once. Sequenced material: blood. Source of these receptors: a woman aged 55 to 70 in good health. Both conserved end residues are part of each CDR3. The D gene is left open where the match is weak. Size values are once, few and many counts, or a class for expanded clones, and some rows have none.

TRBJ2-7,.,TRBV2,.,CASIRGNGPGNEQYF,TGTGCCAGCATTAGGGGAAATGGCCCCGGCAATGAGCAGTACTTC
TRBJ1-1,.,TRBV6-5,.,CASSYRAASSEAFF,TGTGCCAGCAGTTACCGGGCGGCTTCCTCTGAAGCTTTCTTT
TRBJ2-3,TRBD2,TRBV11-2,.,CASSRVGTSGIGEQYF,TGTGCCAGCAGTCGGGTAGGGACTAGCGGGATTGGAGAGCAGTATTTT
TRBJ2-7,.,TRBV6-2/TRBV6-3,.,CASRVQPGYYYEQYF,TGTGCCAGCAGGGTCCAACCGGGCTACTACTACGAGCAGTACTTC
TRBJ2-1,TRBD2,TRBV29-1,.,CSVGGTIAAKYNEQFF,TGCAGCGTTGGGGGGACTATAGCGGCGAAGTACAATGAGCAGTTCTTC
TRBJ1-2,.,TRBV20-1,.,CSARGGQTANYGYTF,TGCAGTGCTAGAGGGGGCCAAACCGCTAACTATGGCTACACCTTC
TRBJ1-5,.,TRBV28,.,CASRLLGGQPQHF,TGTGCCAGCAGGTTATTAGGGGGTCAGCCCCAGCATTTT
TRBJ2-1,.,TRBV5-1,.,CASSAVDGVYNEQFF,TGCGCCAGCAGCGCGGTAGACGGAGTATACAATGAGCAGTTCTTC
TRBJ2-3,.,TRBV28,.,CASSPRRYADTQYF,TGTGCCAGCAGTCCCCGACGATACGCAGATACGCAGTATTTT
TRBJ1-2,.,TRBV28,.,CASSPAWFLGDYGYTF,TGTGCCAGCAGTCCAGCCTGGTTTCTGGGGGACTATGGCTACACCTTC
TRBJ2-1,.,TRBV6-5,.,CASNPGSFSYNEQFF,TGTGCCAGCAACCCAGGAAGTTTCTCCTACAATGAGCAGTTCTTC
TRBJ2-3,TRBD2,TRBV20-1,few,CSALQYSGSVADTQYF,TGCAGTGCTCTCCAATACAGCGGGAGTGTGGCAGATACGCAGTATTTT
TRBJ1-6,TRBD1,TRBV6-2/TRBV6-3,.,CASSHPGTGNSPLHF,TGTGCCAGCAGTCACCCCGGGACAGGCAATTCACCCCTCCACTTT
TRBJ2-7,TRBD1,TRBV27,.,CASSSRDRGLEQYF,TGTGCCAGCAGTTCCCGGGACAGGGGCCTCGAGCAGTACTTC
TRBJ2-7,TRBD1,TRBV7-6,few,CASSLEGQGGEQYF,TGTGCCAGCAGCCTAGAAGGACAGGGCGGCGAGCAGTACTTC
TRBJ2-7,TRBD1,TRBV29-1,few,CSVLEQGAYEQYF,TGCAGCGTTCTTGAACAGGGGGCCTACGAGCAGTACTTC
TRBJ2-1,TRBD2,TRBV12-3/TRBV12-4,.,CASSHSGTSYKEQFF,TGTGCCAGCAGCCATAGCGGGACATCCTACAAGGAGCAGTTCTTC
TRBJ2-1,TRBD2,TRBV2,.,CASSEGLVVHEQFF,TGTGCCAGCAGTGAGGGACTAGTCGTCCATGAGCAGTTCTTC
TRBJ2-1,.,TRBV25-1,.,CASSGWGSSSYNELYF,TGTGCCAGCAGTGGGTGGGGATCGAGCTCCTACAATGAGCTGTACTTC
TRBJ2-6,.,TRBV7-2,.,CASSFGRLSGANVLTF,TGTGCCAGCAGCTTCGGCAGACTATCTGGGGCCAACGTCCTGACTTTC